The source of this T cell receptor (beta chain) is a study of blood T cells in healthy people across ages. Study-level findings and limits: Roughly linear age-related decline in beta diversity appeared, significant by age 40.

Isolating PBMCs gave at least 6.5 million of these cells per sample. A second PCR, run for about 6 to 11 cycles, used a sample-barcoded 5' primer plus a J-beta primer mix. MiXCR, run by TCRdb on the 5' RACE reads, gives a single entry per CDR3 protein. The table lists about 2 million distinct CDR3 sequences, around 48% of them singletons. Details on this clonotype: Its antigen is unknown.

The receptor was derived from a woman between 35 and 50 years old in good health. The sample consisted of blood.

CDR3 protein: CASSSGQGFGYGYTF. The CDR3 bases are TGCGCCAGCAGCTCCGGACAGGGATTCGGCTATGGCTACACCTTC. The V and J genes are TRBV5-1 and TRBJ1-2; TRBD1 matches 8 bases. Germline V lookup: CDR1 SGHRS, CDR2 YFSETQ. There are 15 residues in the CDR3. V shed 3 bases and J 4 bases; nucleotides not matched to a gene: 8.